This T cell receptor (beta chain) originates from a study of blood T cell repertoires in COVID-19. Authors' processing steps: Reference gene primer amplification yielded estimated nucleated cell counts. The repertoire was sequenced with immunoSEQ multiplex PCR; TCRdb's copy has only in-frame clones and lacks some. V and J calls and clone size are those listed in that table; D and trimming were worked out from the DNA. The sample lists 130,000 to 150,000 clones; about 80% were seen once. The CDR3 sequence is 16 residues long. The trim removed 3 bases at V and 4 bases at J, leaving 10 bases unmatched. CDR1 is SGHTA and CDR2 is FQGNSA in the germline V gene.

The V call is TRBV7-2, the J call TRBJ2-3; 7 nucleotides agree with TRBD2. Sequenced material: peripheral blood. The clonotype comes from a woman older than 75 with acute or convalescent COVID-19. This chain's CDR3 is CASSFRLAGGADTQYF. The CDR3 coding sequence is TGTGCCAGCAGCTTTAGACTAGCAGGTGGTGCAGATACGCAGTATTTT.